This T cell receptor (beta chain) comes out of a study of vaccination effects on CD4 cells after COVID-19. This clone was picked up a small number of times. Its antigen remains unknown. The ViraFEST assay expanded antigen-specific CD4+ T cells with viral peptide pools before sequencing. Subsequent to a culture period of under twelve days, CD4+ T cells were isolated. Vaccine recipients, nucleocapsid antibody negative, had no prior SARS-CoV-2 infection. Trimming shortened V by 3 bases and J by 8 bases, and 11 bases separated the two germline ends. The CDR3 extends over 14 amino acids. The V gene's germline CDR1 is SGHTA and CDR2 FQGTGA. Method: immunoSEQ multiplex PCR; TCRdb's copy keeps in-frame clones and lacks some. Here the sample spans more than 40,000 clones, over 60% being singletons.

The rearrangement joins TRBV7-3 to TRBJ1-6; D call uncertain. Sequenced here: CD4+ T cells from PBMCs cultured with HCoV-NL63 spike peptides, sampled before COVID-19 vaccination. This receptor was identified in a human donor who received a COVID-19 vaccine. CDR3 in amino acids: CASSFKGGDSPLHF. Here the CDR3 DNA reads TGTGCCAGCAGCTTTAAGGGAGGCGATTCACCCCTCCACTTT.